The 21 T cell receptor beta chains below all came from one sample that was sequenced in a study of blood T cell repertoires in COVID-19. Produced via immunoSEQ multiplex PCR; TCRdb's table is partial and in-frame only. Among fewer than 200,000 clones, 84% were seen once, and the ten largest hold roughly 7.1%. Sequencing was carried out using peripheral blood. Source of these receptors: a man in his forties or fifties who had recovered from COVID-19.

The rearrangement joins TRBV29-1 to TRBJ2-2; 7 nucleotides line up with TRBD1. CDR1 SQVTM and CDR2 ANQGSEA come from the germline V gene. V lost 5 bases to trimming and J lost 6 bases; unmatched junction nucleotides: 9. The CDR3 sequence is 14 residues long. CDR3 sequence (DNA): TGCAGCGTTACCGGGACAGAGATTTCCGGGGAGCTGTTTTTT. It encodes CSVTGTEISGELFF.

This chain joins TRBV7-9 and TRBJ2-2, with 7 bases that match TRBD2. The J segment lost 5 bases and the V segment lost 5 bases, leaving 11 bases of the junction unmatched. The V gene's germline CDR1 is SEHNR and CDR2 FQNEAQ (reference sequence). This CDR3 contains 16 residues. CDR3 residues: CASSPLAPQETGELFF. In DNA, the CDR3 is TGTGCCAGCAGCCCACTAGCGCCCCAGGAGACCGGGGAGCTGTTTTTT. The entire variable domain, with the rest obtained from reference TRBV7-9 and TRBJ2-2, is as follows: DTGVSQNPRHKITKRGQNVTFRCDPISEHNRLYWYRQTLGQGPEFLTYFQNEAQLEKSRLLSDRFSAERPKGSFSTLEIQRTEQGDSAMYLCASSPLAPQETGELFFGEGSRLTVL.

This chain uses TRBV4-3 with TRBJ1-5; 9 bases fit TRBD1. The CDR3 totals 16 residues. V shed 4 bases and J 2 bases; nucleotides not matched to a gene: 6. Per germline, CDR1 LGHNA and CDR2 YSLEER. CDR3 amino acids: CASSRGTGRGNQPQHF. The CDR3 nucleotides read TGCGCCAGCAGCCGAGGGACAGGGCGAGGCAATCAGCCCCAGCATTTT.

This clone was recorded a few times. The chain uses TRBV7-9 and TRBJ2-2, with 10 bases fitting TRBD1. The CDR3 contains 17 residues. CDR1 is SEHNR, CDR2 FQNEAQ, per germline (reference sequence). V lost 5 bases to trimming and J lost 6 bases; unmatched junction nucleotides: 12. CDR3 sequence (DNA): TGTGCCAGCAGCGACGCCCACGGGACAGGGGACGCCGGGGAGCTGTTTTTT. It translates to CASSDAHGTGDAGELFF.

In DNA form, the CDR3 reads TGTGCCAGCAGCCCATCGGGACAGGGGGCTTGGGAGACCCAGTACTTC. Residues: CASSPSGQGAWETQYF. This chain links TRBV7-6 with TRBJ2-5; TRBD1 matches at 12 bases. The CDR3 runs to 16 residues. J gave up 5 bases and V 5 bases, and 9 bases lay outside the gene matches. CDR1 is SGHVS, CDR2 FNYEAQ, per germline.

The gene calls are TRBV5-4 and TRBJ2-5; D possibly corresponds to TRBD2 (6 bases). Germline CDR1 reads SGHNT; CDR2 reads YYREEE (reference sequence). The CDR3 extends over 15 amino acids. V lost 2 bases to trimming and J lost 4 bases, with 15 bases between them. The CDR3 nucleotides are TGTGCCAGCAGCTTCTCGGCGGGAAGTGGAGAGACCCAGTACTTC. Its protein is CASSFSAGSGETQYF.

The chain carries TRBV7-2 and TRBJ2-7; 12 positions agree with TRBD2. J was trimmed by 3 bases and V by 1 base; bases with no gene match: 7. The CDR3 covers 17 residues. Germline CDR1 SGHTA, CDR2 FQGNSA. This CDR3 reads CASSLVVASGRDYEQYF. The CDR3 coding sequence is TGTGCCAGCAGCTTAGTTGTTGCTAGCGGGAGGGACTACGAGCAGTACTTC.

The chain has TRBV28 and TRBJ2-1, with a weak D call TRBD1 (6 bases). CDR1 is MDHEN and CDR2 is SYDVKM in the germline V gene. This CDR3 is built from 15 residues. The V gene lost 0 bases and the J gene lost 4 bases, with 10 bases spanning the gap. The CDR3 DNA reads TGTGCCAGCAGTTTATGGCAGGGGAAGTACAATGAGCAGTTCTTC. Protein: CASSLWQGKYNEQFF.

This clone has just one count. The chain carries TRBV7-2 and TRBJ2-5; weak D call: TRBD1 (6 bases). This CDR3 is built from 14 residues. The germline V gene encodes CDR1 SGHTA and CDR2 FQGNSA. With 6 bases removed from V and 1 base from J, the gap between germline ends came to 12 bases. The chain's CDR3 is CASSSGARQETQYF. CDR3 DNA: TGTGCCAGCAGTTCAGGGGCCCGCCAAGAGACCCAGTACTTC.

The chain links TRBV4-2 to TRBJ1-5; weak D call: TRBD1 (5 bases). CDR3 length equals 13 residues. Trimming shortened V by 0 bases and J by 5 bases, and 5 bases separated the two germline ends. CDR1 and CDR2 (germline): LGHNA, YNFKEQ. The CDR3 coding sequence is TGTGCCAGCAGCCAAGACAGGGATCAGCCCCAGCATTTT. Translation: CASSQDRDQPQHF.

The chain has TRBV12-3 or TRBV12-4 and TRBJ2-7; 8 positions agree with TRBD2. V shed 8 bases, J shed 5 bases, and the junction held 8 bases outside the gene matches. This CDR3 contains 13 residues. The chain's CDR3 is CASSGGGGHEQYF. CDR3 nucleotide sequence: TGTGCCAGCTCCGGGGGGGGCGGCCACGAGCAGTACTTC.

V gene TRBV10-1 combines with J gene TRBJ2-1; possibly TRBD1 for D (6 bases). Germline V gene sequence: CDR1 WNHNN, CDR2 SYGVQD (reference sequence). V lost 5 bases and J 9 bases, leaving 26 bases between the germline ends. This CDR3 region has 17 residues. The CDR3 protein is CASSRRTGYRSRSEQFF. The CDR3 nucleotides are TGCGCCAGCAGTCGACGAACAGGGTACAGGTCACGGAGTGAGCAGTTCTTC.

The chain is built from TRBV9 and TRBJ1-4; TRBD1 aligns across 10 bases. The J segment lost 10 bases and the V segment lost 2 bases, leaving 5 bases of the junction unmatched. CDR3 length equals 14 residues. Germline CDR1 is SGDLS and CDR2 is YYNGEE. The CDR3: CASSVGTGEGKLFF. CDR3 coding DNA: TGTGCCAGCAGCGTCGGGACAGGGGAAGGAAAACTGTTTTTT.

V usage is TRBV27 and J usage is TRBJ1-1; D gene ambiguous. The germline CDR1 and CDR2 sequences are MNHEY and SMNVEV (reference sequence). Trimming cost V 3 bases and J 0 bases, with 5 bases left between them. This CDR3 comprises 13 residues. The CDR3 here is CASSFSLNTEAFF. The CDR3 nucleotides are TGTGCCAGCAGTTTTTCTCTGAACACTGAAGCTTTCTTT.

The V and J genes are TRBV10-1 and TRBJ1-1; the D gene is possibly TRBD1 (6 bases). The CDR3 consists of 15 residues. Germline V gives CDR1 WNHNN, CDR2 SYGVQD (reference sequence). V lost 4 bases and J 2 bases, leaving 14 bases between the germline ends. CDR3 amino acids: CASSVTGSKNTEAFF. CDR3 sequence (DNA): TGCGCCAGCAGTGTTACAGGGAGCAAAAACACTGAAGCTTTCTTT.

The chain uses TRBV9 and TRBJ2-3; 9 nucleotides align to TRBD2. The V gene's germline CDR1 is SGDLS and CDR2 YYNGEE. This CDR3 contains 16 residues. The V and J ends lost 0 bases and 4 bases, in that order; junction bases with no gene match: 6. The CDR3 DNA reads as TGTGCCAGCAGCGTAGCTGCGGGAGGGCCGGCAGATACGCAGTATTTT. It codes for CASSVAAGGPADTQYF.

This clone showed up just once. This sequence joins TRBV6-1 and TRBJ1-1; 8 bases match TRBD1. This CDR3 is built from 15 residues. The ends lost 2 bases at V and 5 bases at J; junction bases unmatched: 7. From germline, CDR1 is MNHNS and CDR2 SASEGT. The CDR3: CASSERRGRGTEAFF. CDR3 coding DNA: TGTGCCAGCAGTGAACGCAGGGGGCGCGGAACTGAAGCTTTCTTT.

This rearrangement joins TRBV4-3 to TRBJ1-6, with 8 nucleotides matching TRBD1. The CDR3 spans 16 residues. After removal of 3 bases from V and 7 bases from J, the junction contained 8 bases not matched to a gene. Germline lookup yields CDR1 LGHNA and CDR2 YSLEER. CDR3 amino acids: CASSQTAGGLNSPLHF. The CDR3 region has the DNA TGCGCCAGCAGCCAGACCGCAGGGGGCTTAAATTCACCCCTCCACTTT.

The chain is built from TRBV5-7 and TRBJ2-3, with 8 bases that match TRBD2. TRBV5-7 is sorted into the ORF group, with uncertain function. The CDR3 is 15 residues long. The V and J ends lost 4 bases and 7 bases, in that order; junction bases with no gene match: 11. This CDR3 reads CASSNTGTRMYTQYF. CDR3 DNA: TGTGCCAGCAGCAACACCGGGACTAGAATGTATACGCAGTATTTT.

V is TRBV27 and J is TRBJ2-7; 7 bases are shared with TRBD1. CDR1 MNHEY and CDR2 SMNVEV come from the germline V gene (reference sequence). CDR3 size: 14 residues. Trimming removed 3 bases from V and 1 base from J; junction bases left unmatched: 3. CDR3 sequence reads: CASSLTGISYEQYF. CDR3 coding DNA: TGTGCCAGCAGTTTGACAGGGATTTCCTACGAGCAGTACTTC.

The chain employs TRBV7-2 and TRBJ1-2, with D possibly TRBD1 on 5 matching bases. CDR1 is SGHTA and CDR2 is FQGNSA in the germline V gene. The CDR3 runs to 13 residues. The germline V and J ends were trimmed by 3 bases and 6 bases, with 11 bases remaining between them. The CDR3 coding sequence is TGTGCCAGCAGCTTGATCGGAGGGGATGGCTACACCTTC. It translates to CASSLIGGDGYTF.